What follows are 20 T cell receptor beta chains derived from one specimen sequenced in a study of T cell responses to AZD1222 COVID-19 vaccine. Profiling relied on immunoSEQ multiplex PCR, and the TCRdb table lists in-frame clones only, not all of them. The sample contains 110,000 or so clones, around 89% of which appear only once. The source material was peripheral blood, sampled 28 days after the second AZD1222 dose. Receptors were obtained from an adult who received the AZD1222 COVID-19 vaccine.

This clone was recorded a few times. The chain recombines TRBV5-6 with TRBJ1-3, with D possibly matching TRBD1 (6 bases). Per the germline V gene, CDR1 is SGHDT and CDR2 is YYEEEE. Trimming cost V 4 bases and J 4 bases, with 15 bases left between them. The CDR3 has 15 residues. For the CDR3, the DNA is TGTGCCAGCAGCCCGACACCAGGGGCAGGAAACACCATATATTTT. Translated, it gives CASSPTPGAGNTIYF.

The rearrangement links TRBV19 to TRBJ2-6, with D perhaps being TRBD1 or TRBD2 (5 bases each). CDR1 and CDR2 (germline): LNHDA, SQIVND (reference sequence). V gave up 10 bases and J gave up 2 bases, with 12 bases separating them. CDR3 length: 14 amino acids. CDR3 sequence: CATGMGAGANVLTF. The CDR3 DNA reads TGTGCCACCGGGATGGGGGCTGGGGCCAACGTCCTGACTTTC. The variable domain in full, with the rest retrieved from reference TRBV19 and TRBJ2-6, is DGGITQSPKYLFRKEGQNVTLSCEQNLNHDAMYWYRQDPGQGLRLIYYSQIVNDFQKGDIAEGYSVSREKKESFPLTVTSAQKNPTAFYLCATGMGAGANVLTFGAGSRLTVL.

The V call is TRBV4-1, the J call TRBJ1-5; D is unresolved. This CDR3 has 16 residues. Germline V CDR1 and CDR2: MGHRA, YSYEKL. Trimming took off 1 base at V and 0 bases at J, with 10 bases between the two ends. The CDR3 DNA follows: TGCGCCAGCAGCCAAGTTTCAGGCTATAGCAATCAGCCCCAGCATTTT. This sequence encodes CASSQVSGYSNQPQHF.

The chain has TRBV4-1 and TRBJ2-7, with D tentatively TRBD1 or TRBD2 (5 bases each). The V gene's germline CDR1 is MGHRA and CDR2 YSYEKL. V was pared by 5 bases and J by 0 bases, with 14 bases between. CDR3 length equals 15 residues. CDR3: CASSVRDLSSYEQYF. The CDR3 DNA follows: TGCGCCAGCAGCGTTCGGGACCTGAGCTCCTACGAGCAGTACTTC.

The chain links TRBV5-6 to TRBJ1-2; D ambiguous. Germline CDR1 is SGHDT and CDR2 is YYEEEE. Deletions cut 0 bases from V and 3 bases from J, with 6 bases between. This CDR3 region has 13 residues. Here the CDR3 reads CASSLGQDYGYTF. The CDR3 DNA is TGTGCCAGCAGCTTGGGACAAGACTATGGCTACACCTTC.

The chain employs TRBV15 and TRBJ1-3, with a possible D match to TRBD1 (5 bases). V was trimmed by 6 bases and J by 4 bases, leaving 13 bases between them. This CDR3 region has 14 residues. Germline V gene data show CDR1 as LNHNV and CDR2 as YYDKDF (reference sequence). CDR3 sequence reads: CATRGKGPGNTIYF. CDR3 nucleotide sequence: TGTGCCACCAGAGGGAAGGGGCCCGGAAACACCATATATTTT.

The chain combines TRBV14 with TRBJ1-2; 7 positions agree with TRBD1. The trim removed 3 bases at V and 0 bases at J, leaving 22 bases unmatched. The germline V gene has CDR1 SGHDN and CDR2 FVKESK. The CDR3 length is 21 residues. CDR3 amino acids: CASSQVNASRGDQKANYGYTF. In DNA form, the CDR3 reads TGTGCCAGCAGCCAGGTCAACGCCTCCAGGGGGGACCAAAAAGCTAACTATGGCTACACCTTC.

J is TRBJ2-2 and V is TRBV6-4; the match to TRBD2 covers 11 bases. Germline loops: CDR1 MRHNA, CDR2 SNTAGT. The V gene end was trimmed by 0 bases and the J gene end by 0 bases; junction bases not matched to a gene: 0. CDR3 length: 17 residues. The CDR3 protein is CASSDSSGGANTGELFF. The CDR3 DNA follows: TGTGCCAGCAGTGACTCTAGCGGGGGGGCGAACACCGGGGAGCTGTTTTTT.

The chain is built from TRBV4-3 and TRBJ2-2, with D hard to call. The CDR3 extends over 12 amino acids. In germline, CDR1 is LGHNA, CDR2 YSLEER. V was cut by 2 bases and J by 8 bases, with 6 bases left in between. The CDR3 is CASSQLSGELFF. The DNA for the CDR3 is TGCGCCAGCAGCCAATTATCGGGGGAGCTGTTTTTT.

This clone was seen a few times. This rearrangement joins TRBV11-2 to TRBJ2-1; no clear D gene. The CDR3 is made up of 13 amino acids. Trimming stripped 0 bases from V and 15 bases from J, with 15 bases between. Germline CDR1 and CDR2: SGHAT and FQNNGV. This chain's CDR3 is CASSLDMGSSRFF. Here the CDR3 DNA reads TGTGCCAGCAGCTTAGATATGGGCAGTTCACGGTTCTTC.

In this sample, this clone turned up once. The gene calls are TRBV7-9 and TRBJ1-2; D is perhaps TRBD1 (5 bases). Per germline, CDR1 SEHNR and CDR2 FQNEAQ (reference sequence). This CDR3 is 15 amino acids long. V was pared by 0 bases and J by 5 bases, with 13 bases between. CDR3 nucleotides: TGTGCCAGCAGCTTAGCGTATGACAGAAGTTATGGCTACACCTTC. Encoded protein: CASSLAYDRSYGYTF.

The chain combines TRBV12-5 with TRBJ1-6; D gene uncertain. This CDR3 has 15 residues. Germline V CDR1 and CDR2: LGHNT, FRNRAP. V was clipped by 4 bases and J by 9 bases, with 16 bases between them. In DNA, the CDR3 is TGTGCTAGTGGTTCCACGGGAGGGTCTGGTTCACCCCTCCACTTT. Translation gives CASGSTGGSGSPLHF.

With regard to this clone: Within the sample, other DNA sequences also encode this same CDR3. The gene calls are TRBV18 and TRBJ1-2; no clear D. The V gene's germline CDR1 is KGHSH and CDR2 LQKENI. The V end was cut by 2 bases, the J end by 4 bases, with 8 bases between. The CDR3 is 13 residues long. The CDR3 here is CASSPGPGYGYTF. The CDR3 DNA reads as TGTGCCAGCTCACCAGGGCCGGGCTATGGCTACACCTTC.

The rearrangement links TRBV6-2 or TRBV6-3 to TRBJ2-1; the match to TRBD1 covers 7 bases. The V segment lost 7 bases and the J segment 3 bases; nucleotides outside the gene matches: 12. This CDR3 spans 16 amino acids. Germline CDR1 MNHEY, CDR2 SVGEGT. The CDR3 here is CASTPRGGTDYNEQFF. DNA of the CDR3: TGTGCCAGCACCCCTCGAGGTGGGACAGACTACAATGAGCAGTTCTTC.

This clone came up once. The CDR3 DNA is TGCGCCAGCAGCTTAACTACTAGCGGGAGATCTACTAGCACAGATACGCAGTATTTT. The encoded protein is CASSLTTSGRSTSTDTQYF. This chain uses TRBV5-1 with TRBJ2-3; TRBD2 matches 11 bases. J lost 0 bases, V lost 2 bases, and 11 bases had no gene match. This CDR3 region has 19 residues. In germline, CDR1 is SGHRS, CDR2 YFSETQ. Drawing the rest from reference TRBV5-1 and TRBJ2-3, the complete variable domain is KAGVTQTPRYLIKTRGQQVTLSCSPISGHRSVSWYQQTPGQGLQFLFEYFSETQRNKGNFPGRFSGRQFSNSRSEMNVSTLELGDSALYLCASSLTTSGRSTSTDTQYFGPGTRLTVL.

The rearrangement links TRBV29-1 to TRBJ1-2, with 9 positions matching TRBD1. Germline loops: CDR1 SQVTM, CDR2 ANQGSEA. The CDR3 runs 12 residues. With 3 bases clipped from V and 7 bases from J, the junction kept 3 bases outside the gene matches. CDR3 protein: CSVEGTGFGYTF. The CDR3 DNA follows: TGCAGCGTTGAGGGGACAGGGTTTGGCTACACCTTC.

This clone has more than one count but fewer than ten. This chain links TRBV14 with TRBJ2-1; perhaps TRBD1 as D (5 bases). The germline V gene has CDR1 SGHDN and CDR2 FVKESK. The CDR3 is 15 residues long. V was cut by 4 bases and J by 0 bases, with 10 bases left in between. The DNA of the CDR3 is TGTGCCAGCAGCCCGACAGAACCCTCCTACAATGAGCAGTTCTTC. Translation gives CASSPTEPSYNEQFF. The full variable domain, in which reference TRBV14 and TRBJ2-1 provide the parts outside the CDR3, is EAGVTQFPSHSVIEKGQTVTLRCDPISGHDNLYWYRRVMGKEIKFLLHFVKESKQDESGMPNNRFLAERTGGTYSTLKVQPAELEDSGVYFCASSPTEPSYNEQFFGPGTRLTVL.

The rearrangement uses TRBV7-2 and TRBJ1-3; D unresolved. The CDR3 sequence is 14 residues long. Germline CDR1 SGHTA, CDR2 FQGNSA. The germline V and J ends were trimmed by 1 base and 6 bases, with 10 bases remaining between them. CDR3 region: CASSLGLPPNTIYF. CDR3 nucleotides: TGTGCCAGCAGCTTAGGTCTCCCCCCAAACACCATATATTTT.

This clone was detected once. The chain is built from TRBV11-1 and TRBJ2-3, with D possibly matching TRBD1 (6 bases). CDR3 size: 16 residues. Trimming left V 2 bases short and J 4 bases short, with 16 bases between. Per the germline V gene, CDR1 is SGHAT and CDR2 is FQDESV (reference sequence). CDR3 loop: CASSLSVGQGPDTQYF. In DNA form, the CDR3 reads TGTGCCAGCAGCTTATCGGTTGGTCAGGGGCCAGATACGCAGTATTTT.

The CDR3 loop is CSVDPEGLETQYF. In DNA, the CDR3 is TGCAGCGTTGACCCTGAAGGGCTGGAGACCCAGTACTTC. The V call is TRBV29-1, the J call TRBJ2-5, with D unclear. Germline values: CDR1 SQVTM, CDR2 ANQGSEA. The CDR3 has 13 amino acids. V lost 3 bases and J lost 5, with 13 bases in between.